The 28 T cell receptor beta chains below all came from one sample that was sequenced in a study of human T cells and chemical hapten exposure. Time point described: patch test 2, 6 weeks after DPC sensitization. Treatment indicated: therapeutic diphenylcyclopropenone sensitization with weekly scalp DPC. TCRdb reprocessed the RACE reads via MiXCR and lists one record per CDR3 protein. The data contain some 150,000 distinct CDR3 sequences, approximately 12% of them singletons. The sequencing used whole blood, collected in connection with sensitization to the hapten diphenylcyclopropenone (DPC). These receptor sequences come from a woman between 45 and 65 years old with alopecia areata. Some clones in this sample may be carry-over from other donors' samples.

A few counts support this clonotype. V is TRBV11-3 and J is TRBJ2-3; 13 bases are a match to TRBD2. The V and J ends lost 5 bases and 2 bases, in that order; junction bases with no gene match: 7. CDR1 is SGHNT and CDR2 is YENEEA in the germline V gene. The CDR3 is 17 residues long. CDR3 sequence: CASSRQTSGRTTDTQYF. CDR3 sequence (DNA): TGTGCCAGCAGCCGACAGACTAGCGGGAGGACCACAGATACGCAGTATTTT. The full variable domain, in which reference TRBV11-3 and TRBJ2-3 provide the parts outside the CDR3, is EAGVVQSPRYKIIEKKQPVAFWCNPISGHNTLYWYLQNLGQGPELLIRYENEEAVDDSQLPKDRFSAERLKGVDSTLKIQPAELGDSAVYLCASSRQTSGRTTDTQYFGPGTRLTVL.

This clonotype has only a few counts. This rearrangement joins TRBV5-4 to TRBJ2-3, with TRBD2 matching over 12 bases. The CDR3 spans 17 residues. Trimming cost V 6 bases and J 0 bases; bases outside gene matches: 8. Germline CDR1 is SGHNT and CDR2 is YYREEE (reference sequence). The CDR3 DNA sequence: TGTGCCAGCATTCGTCGGACTAGCGGGATTAGCACAGATACGCAGTATTTT. Its translation: CASIRRTSGISTDTQYF.

This CDR3 reads CASSSQGALGQPQHF. The CDR3 region has the DNA TGTGCCAGCAGTTCACAGGGGGCGCTGGGTCAGCCCCAGCATTTT. The V gene is TRBV6-6, the J gene TRBJ1-5; TRBD1 matches at 9 bases. CDR3 size: 15 residues. The V gene's germline CDR1 is MNHNY and CDR2 SVGAGI (reference sequence). The junction had 7 bases not matched to a gene; V was cut back by 4 bases and J by 6 bases.

This clonotype showed up many times. The genes are TRBV7-3 and TRBJ2-5, with 7 nucleotides matching TRBD2. Looked up from germline, CDR1 is SGHTA and CDR2 is FQGTGA. The CDR3 contains 17 residues. J lost 1 base, V lost 5 bases, and 13 bases had no gene match. CDR3 region: CASSPGRGGPAQETQYF. The CDR3 DNA reads TGTGCCAGCAGCCCTGGGAGGGGCGGCCCGGCCCAAGAGACCCAGTACTTC.

This clonotype was counted ten times or more. The V and J genes are TRBV7-2 and TRBJ2-2, with D tentatively TRBD1 (5 bases). Trimming shortened V by 4 bases and J by 4 bases, and 10 bases separated the two germline ends. The CDR3 has 14 amino acids. CDR1 SGHTA and CDR2 FQGNSA come from the germline V gene. The CDR3, as DNA: TGTGCCAGCAGCTCTAGGGGCCTCACCGGGGAGCTGTTTTTT. It is translated as CASSSRGLTGELFF.

CDR3 region: CARIWDTANTEAFF. The CDR3 DNA follows: TGTGCCAGAATCTGGGACACCGCGAACACTGAAGCTTTCTTT. This sequence joins TRBV2 and TRBJ1-1, with D perhaps TRBD1 (6 bases). V was pared by 9 bases and J by 1 base, with 15 bases between. Germline CDR1 and CDR2: SNHLY and FYNNEI. The CDR3 covers 14 residues.

This clonotype was seen more than once but under ten times. The chain joins TRBV3-1 to TRBJ1-2, with D tentatively TRBD1 (5 bases). Per the germline V gene, CDR1 is LGHDT and CDR2 is YNNKEL (reference sequence). This CDR3 has 16 amino acids. V was trimmed by 2 bases and J by 2 bases, leaving 15 bases between them. The CDR3 loop reads CASSQIRWGRNYGYTF. The CDR3 coding sequence is TGTGCCAGCAGCCAAATTCGGTGGGGACGGAACTATGGCTACACCTTC.

This clonotype was observed at least ten times. The V and J genes are TRBV19 and TRBJ1-5; D may be TRBD1 (6 bases). V was trimmed by 7 bases and J by 2 bases, leaving 15 bases between them. The CDR3 runs 15 residues. Germline V CDR1 and CDR2: LNHDA, SQIVND (reference sequence). The CDR3 here is CASKLQGRGNQPQHF. CDR3 sequence (DNA): TGTGCCAGTAAACTACAGGGTCGCGGCAATCAGCCCCAGCATTTT.

Only a few counts were recorded for this clonotype. V is TRBV28 and J is TRBJ2-6; 9 bases fit TRBD1. CDR1 and CDR2 (germline): MDHEN, SYDVKM. V shed 10 bases and J 11 bases; nucleotides not matched to a gene: 12. CDR3 length: 14 amino acids. The CDR3 bases are TGTGCCACAGGCAAGGACAGGGGACGAGACGTCCTGACTTTC. It yields the protein CATGKDRGRDVLTF. Looking up the rest from reference TRBV28 and TRBJ2-6 gives the full variable domain: DVKVTQSSRYLVKRTGEKVFLECVQDMDHENMFWYRQDPGLGLRLIYFSYDVKMKEKGDIPEGYSVSREKKERFSLILESASTNQTSMYLCATGKDRGRDVLTFGAGSRLTVL.

This clonotype occurred many times. This chain uses TRBV7-8 with TRBJ2-1; 10 nucleotides agree with TRBD2. From germline, CDR1 is SGHVS and CDR2 FQNEAQ. CDR3 size: 14 residues. The V and J ends lost 4 bases and 6 bases, in that order; junction bases with no gene match: 3. CDR3 region: CASSSSGGGNEQFF. CDR3 bases: TGTGCCAGCAGCTCAAGCGGGGGGGGCAATGAGCAGTTCTTC. Full variable domain (rest looked up from reference TRBV7-8 and TRBJ2-1): GAGVSQSPRYKVAKRGQDVALRCDPISGHVSLFWYQQALGQGPEFLTYFQNEAQLDKSGLPSDRFFAERPEGSVSTLKIQRTQQEDSAVYLCASSSSGGGNEQFFGPGTRLTVL.

This clonotype was seen a few times. The chain is built from TRBV10-3 and TRBJ1-1; D ambiguous. Trimming shortened V by 3 bases and J by 4 bases, and 6 bases separated the two germline ends. CDR1 and CDR2 from the germline V gene are ENHRY and SYGVKD. The CDR3 is 12 residues long. The DNA of the CDR3 is TGTGCCATCAGTGATAGGTTCACTGAAGCTTTCTTT. Residues: CAISDRFTEAFF.

There are a few counts of this clonotype. The V gene is TRBV6-5, the J gene TRBJ2-7, with 9 bases aligning to TRBD1. J gave up 7 bases and V 7 bases, and 8 bases lay outside the gene matches. CDR1 is MNHEY and CDR2 is SVGAGI in the germline V gene. This CDR3 contains 13 residues. The CDR3 is CASTSYGTGEQYF. The CDR3 bases are TGTGCCAGCACCAGTTATGGGACAGGGGAGCAGTACTTC.

As DNA, the CDR3 is TGCAGTGCTAGAGATCTACCTAGCGGGCGCTCCTACGAGCAGTACTTC. It is translated as CSARDLPSGRSYEQYF. This chain joins TRBV20-1 and TRBJ2-7; 8 bases fit TRBD2. There are 16 residues in the CDR3. V dropped 0 bases and J dropped 0; count of bases not matched to a gene: 7. Looked up from germline, CDR1 is DFQATT and CDR2 is SNEGSKA (reference sequence).

This clonotype was seen ten or more times. The chain combines TRBV20-1 with TRBJ1-6; 8 bases agree with TRBD1. The CDR3 extends over 13 amino acids. Germline trimming cut 6 bases from V and 7 bases from J; bases unmatched to any gene: 5. Germline CDR1 is DFQATT and CDR2 is SNEGSKA (reference sequence). The CDR3 nucleotides are TGCAGTGCCGGGACAGGCTCGAATTCACCCCTCCACTTT. This encodes CSAGTGSNSPLHF.

This clonotype was seen ten or more times. The V and J genes are TRBV12-5 and TRBJ1-1, with a weak D call TRBD1 (5 bases). Germline values: CDR1 LGHNT, CDR2 FRNRAP. The CDR3 runs 15 residues. The V gene lost 5 bases and the J gene lost 1 base, with 14 bases spanning the gap. The CDR3 DNA follows: TGTGCTAGTGGTGTGGGGGGTAGTAGGAACACTGAAGCTTTCTTT. Translated, it gives CASGVGGSRNTEAFF.

The CDR3 here is CASTRTTTQGKNIQYF. The CDR3 bases are TGTGCCAGCACCCGAACGACGACGCAAGGCAAAAACATTCAGTACTTC. This chain connects TRBV28 to TRBJ2-4; D not resolved. V was shortened by 7 bases and J by 3 bases, with 19 bases between the two germline ends. Germline CDR1 reads MDHEN; CDR2 reads SYDVKM. The CDR3 runs to 16 residues.

This chain links TRBV2 with TRBJ1-6; TRBD1 aligns across 8 bases. V gave up 5 bases and J gave up 7 bases; unmatched junction bases: 7. The CDR3 contains 15 residues. Looked up from germline, CDR1 is SNHLY and CDR2 is FYNNEI. CDR3 bases: TGTGCCAGCAGTCCGGACAGGGTACAGAATTCACCCCTCCACTTT. It is translated as CASSPDRVQNSPLHF.

This clonotype was picked up a small number of times. The CDR3 DNA reads as TGTGCCAGCTCCTCCTCCCGGGGCGAGAGCACTGAAGCTTTCTTT. Translation gives CASSSSRGESTEAFF. V usage is TRBV18 and J usage is TRBJ1-1; TRBD1 might be the D (5 bases). Germline CDR1 is KGHSH and CDR2 is LQKENI. Trimming shortened V by 6 bases and J by 4 bases, and 18 bases separated the two germline ends. There are 15 residues in the CDR3.

This clonotype has ten or more counts. The chain links TRBV28 to TRBJ2-1; D might be TRBD2 (5 bases). Germline assignment: CDR1 MDHEN and CDR2 SYDVKM. Between the trimmed V and J ends, which lost 3 bases and 5 bases, there was a span of 8 bases. This CDR3 region has 13 residues. CDR3 DNA: TGTGCCAGCAGTTTGGCGGGTAACAATGAGCAGTTCTTC. Its translation is CASSLAGNNEQFF.

This clonotype has just a few counts. This chain uses TRBV28 with TRBJ2-7; D unresolved. Germline values: CDR1 MDHEN, CDR2 SYDVKM. Deletions cut 6 bases from V and 1 base from J, with 13 bases between. CDR3 length equals 14 residues. In DNA, the CDR3 is TGTGCCAGCAGCTTGGAGCCAGTTTCCTACGAGCAGTACTTC. Protein product: CASSLEPVSYEQYF. The full variable domain, in which reference TRBV28 and TRBJ2-7 provide the parts outside the CDR3, is DVKVTQSSRYLVKRTGEKVFLECVQDMDHENMFWYRQDPGLGLRLIYFSYDVKMKEKGDIPEGYSVSREKKERFSLILESASTNQTSMYLCASSLEPVSYEQYFGPGTRLTVT.

The chain uses TRBV10-1 and TRBJ1-2; D uncertain. The CDR3 covers 15 residues. The germline V gene encodes CDR1 WNHNN and CDR2 SYGVQD (reference sequence). V was clipped by 6 bases and J by 6 bases, with 20 bases between them. The CDR3 spells CASSPGPADPHGYTF. The CDR3 DNA follows: TGCGCCAGCAGCCCCGGGCCTGCGGACCCTCATGGCTACACCTTC.

With regard to this clonotype: A much larger clone sits a single nucleotide away, making a read error possible. Without the conserved terminal phenylalanine or tryptophan, this CDR3 likely stems from a read error. The chain carries TRBV6-5 and TRBJ2-7, with D hard to call. The V and J ends lost 7 bases and 6 bases respectively, with 16 bases between them. CDR1 MNHEY and CDR2 SVGAGI come from the germline V gene. The CDR3 runs to 13 residues. The CDR3, as DNA: TGTGCCAGCACCTTAATCCCCTCCGGCGAGCAGTACTAC. Its translation: CASTLIPSGEQYY.

The J gene is TRBJ2-1, the V gene TRBV20-1; 10 bases match TRBD2. With 6 bases clipped from V and 8 bases from J, the junction kept 10 bases outside the gene matches. CDR1 and CDR2 (germline): DFQATT, SNEGSKA (reference sequence). This CDR3 comprises 14 residues. This chain's CDR3 is CSALAGAPVDEQFF. CDR3 bases: TGCAGTGCCCTAGCGGGAGCTCCCGTAGATGAGCAGTTCTTC.

This clonotype has at least ten counts. The CDR3 DNA reads as TGTGCCAGCAGCCTAGGACGATACAGCTCCTACAATGAGCAGTTCTTC. Protein sequence: CASSLGRYSSYNEQFF. The V call is TRBV5-5, the J call TRBJ2-1; D gene uncertain. Germline-derived CDR1 and CDR2 are SGHKS and YYEKEE (reference sequence). Trimming left V 4 bases short and J 0 bases short, with 14 bases between. CDR3 length: 16 residues.

The chain joins TRBV28 to TRBJ1-6, with D possibly TRBD1 on 6 matching bases. The CDR3 is 15 residues long. Germline CDR1 and CDR2: MDHEN and SYDVKM. V was shortened by 6 bases and J by 6 bases, with 15 bases between the two germline ends. The CDR3 loop is CASRSRGSLNSPLHF. The CDR3, as DNA: TGTGCCAGCAGGTCGAGGGGGTCCCTTAATTCACCCCTCCACTTT. Full variable domain (missing parts from reference TRBV28 and TRBJ1-6): DVKVTQSSRYLVKRTGEKVFLECVQDMDHENMFWYRQDPGLGLRLIYFSYDVKMKEKGDIPEGYSVSREKKERFSLILESASTNQTSMYLCASRSRGSLNSPLHFGNGTRLTVT.

J is TRBJ2-7 and V is TRBV28, with D possibly TRBD1 on 6 matching bases. The V end lost 6 bases, the J end lost 9 bases, and 18 bases lay between the germline ends. The CDR3 sequence is 13 residues long. The germline V gene has CDR1 MDHEN and CDR2 SYDVKM. CDR3 residues: CASRRTAASVQYF. The CDR3 DNA follows: TGTGCCAGCAGGAGGACAGCCGCAAGCGTGCAGTACTTC.

The V gene is TRBV6-5, the J gene TRBJ2-7, with 9 bases aligning to TRBD1. Germline V gene data show CDR1 as MNHEY and CDR2 as SVGAGI. The CDR3 is made up of 13 amino acids. V gave up 6 bases and J gave up 4 bases; unmatched junction bases: 4. CDR3 sequence reads: CASRRTGEYEQYF. The CDR3 DNA follows: TGTGCCAGCAGAAGGACAGGGGAGTACGAGCAGTACTTC.

This rearrangement joins TRBV29-1 to TRBJ2-2, with D perhaps given as TRBD1 or TRBD2 (5 bases each). Germline loops: CDR1 SQVTM, CDR2 ANQGSEA. The CDR3 length is 11 residues. Trimming removed 6 bases at V and 8 bases at J, with 10 bases between. This chain's CDR3 is CSVGTPGELFF. CDR3 bases: TGCAGCGTCGGGACCCCGGGGGAGCTGTTTTTT.